This TCR beta chain comes out of a study of blood T cell repertoires in COVID-19 (dated by TCRdb to 2020 to 2021). Turning to the overall study: Samples from collaborators originated in the United States, Italy and Spain and spanned both the acute and convalescent phases of COVID-19. The prospective study material was composed of cDNA or gDNA derived from T cells, B-cell-depleted T cells, or PBMCs. Subjects who had been exposed to COVID-19, were actively infected with it, or had recovered from it provided the deeply sampled blood TCRbeta repertoires that made up the dataset. The repertoires were made available in a free public database intended to serve as a resource for research on the immune response to SARS-CoV-2. The samples were drawn from the first 160 participants of the ongoing ImmuneRACE study and from 1,254 subjects provided by 6 global collaborators. A de-identified subject ID, COVID-19 status, age in years and sex were almost always included in the sample metadata. HLA class I and class II types, where available, came from metadata supplied by the sample provider rather than from assay-based typing.

What the research found in general, with its limitations: The quantity of clinical and demographic metadata differed by source and by participant and was supplied without curation.

On this clone: What antigen it recognizes has not been identified. Per-base quality was not reported, and no clone a single base away is much larger than it.

The collaborating institutions used their own protocols to collect whole blood in K2EDTA tubes. For TCRbeta analysis, collaborators shipped samples as frozen whole blood, isolated PBMCs, or DNA extracted from either of those sample types. The immunoSEQ Assay, a bias-controlled multiplex PCR, was used to amplify TCRbeta CDR3 regions from genomic DNA. The authors' analysis ran thus. Nucleated cell counts per sample were estimated from amplification of reference gene primers within the assay. Sequence reads were collapsed and filtered to measure the absolute abundance of every unique TCRbeta CDR3 rearrangement. For each sample, productive Simpson clonality was calculated as the square root of Simpson's diversity index over productive rearrangements. The source is immuneACCESS, and TCRdb retained only in-frame sequences with V and J called. Part of the clones is not carried over; for the studies checked, unresolved V genes explain less than half of this, and the remainder is unexplained. V, J and clone size are those of that table, while D and trimming were read from the DNA. Here the sample has about 220,000 clones; roughly nine tenths occur a single time. The ten biggest clones cover about 2% of the sample.

The CDR3 has 14 amino acids, counting the end cysteine and phenylalanine. Only CDR3 DNA remains: 42 bases, in frame from the first base. V is clipped by 5 bases and J by 3 bases, and the sequence between their germline boundaries is 14 bases long. Based on the germline V gene, the CDR1 and CDR2 sequences are SGHAT and FQNNGV. Here the chain combines TRBV11-2 and TRBJ2-7, with an unclear D gene assignment. The source is a man aged 35-49 years with active or convalescent COVID-19. The sequenced material came from peripheral blood. The CDR3 region reads CASSPSDFGYEQYF. The sequenced DNA: TGTGCCAGCAGCCCCTCAGACTTCGGCTACGAGCAGTACTTC. With the portions outside the CDR3 filled from the reference TRBV11-2 and TRBJ2-7 genes, the complete variable region becomes EAGVAQSPRYKIIEKRQSVAFWCNPISGHATLYWYQQILGQGPKLLIQFQNNGVVDDSQLPKDRFSAERLKGVDSTLKIQPAKLEDSAVYLCASSPSDFGYEQYFGPGTRLTVT.